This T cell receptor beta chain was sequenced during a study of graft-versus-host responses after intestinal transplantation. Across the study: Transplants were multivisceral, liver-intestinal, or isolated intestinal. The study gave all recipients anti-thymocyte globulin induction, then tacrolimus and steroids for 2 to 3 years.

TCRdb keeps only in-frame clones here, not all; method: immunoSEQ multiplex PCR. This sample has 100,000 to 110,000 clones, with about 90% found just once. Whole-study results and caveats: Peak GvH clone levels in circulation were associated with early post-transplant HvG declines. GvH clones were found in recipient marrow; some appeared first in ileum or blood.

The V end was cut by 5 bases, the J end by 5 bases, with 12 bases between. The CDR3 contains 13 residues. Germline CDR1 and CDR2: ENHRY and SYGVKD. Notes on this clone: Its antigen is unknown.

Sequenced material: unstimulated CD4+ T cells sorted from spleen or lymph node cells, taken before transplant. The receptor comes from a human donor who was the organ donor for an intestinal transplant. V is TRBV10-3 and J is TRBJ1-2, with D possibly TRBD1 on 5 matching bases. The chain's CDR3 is CAISQGGGYGYTF. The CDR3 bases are TGTGCCATCAGTCAGGGAGGAGGGTATGGCTACACCTTC.